These 17 T cell receptor beta chains were sequenced from one sample in a study of T-cell memory formation after mild COVID-19. MiXCR was run by TCRdb on the 5' RACE reads, yielding one entry per CDR3 protein. The table records under 550,000 distinct CDR3 sequences, around a sixth of them present only once. Specimen: PBMCs or a T cell subset sorted from them (not recorded which). Receptor source: an adult woman who had mild COVID-19 (a few samples of this study predate the infection). Cell type and time point are not known.

The V gene is TRBV5-1, the J gene TRBJ2-4; D gene uncertain. Looked up from germline, CDR1 is SGHRS and CDR2 is YFSETQ. This CDR3 has 14 amino acids. Between the trimmed V and J ends, which lost 0 bases and 0 bases, there was a span of 4 bases. The CDR3 region is CASSLDRAKNIQYF. CDR3 DNA: TGCGCCAGCAGCTTGGACAGAGCCAAAAACATTCAGTACTTC. Full variable domain (outside the CDR3, taken from reference TRBV5-1 and TRBJ2-4): KAGVTQTPRYLIKTRGQQVTLSCSPISGHRSVSWYQQTPGQGLQFLFEYFSETQRNKGNFPGRFSGRQFSNSRSEMNVSTLELGDSALYLCASSLDRAKNIQYFGAGTRLSVL.

This chain links TRBV9 with TRBJ2-1, with TRBD2 identical over 9 bases. With V trimmed by 3 bases and J by 6 bases, 10 bases remained unmatched. The CDR3 consists of 16 residues. The germline V gene has CDR1 SGDLS and CDR2 YYNGEE. The CDR3 coding sequence is TGTGCCAGCAGCGGGGCTAGCGGGGTCATCGGCAATGAGCAGTTCTTC. It specifies CASSGASGVIGNEQFF. Full variable domain (rest looked up from reference TRBV9 and TRBJ2-1): DSGVTQTPKHLITATGQRVTLRCSPRSGDLSVYWYQQSLDQGLQFLIQYYNGEERAKGNILERFSAQQFPDLHSELNLSSLELGDSALYFCASSGASGVIGNEQFFGPGTRLTVL.

This clonotype was detected a few times. The J gene is TRBJ2-2, the V gene TRBV6-2 or TRBV6-3, with TRBD2 identical over 8 bases. In germline, CDR1 is MNHEY, CDR2 SVGEGT. Trimming cost V 5 bases and J 6 bases; bases outside gene matches: 8. CDR3 length: 15 residues. Here the CDR3 reads CASSPTGTRPGELFF. CDR3 nucleotides: TGTGCCAGCAGTCCTACGGGGACTAGGCCCGGGGAGCTGTTTTTT.

The V and J genes are TRBV19 and TRBJ2-1; 9 nucleotides match TRBD1. The CDR3 contains 15 residues. CDR1 LNHDA and CDR2 SQIVND come from the germline V gene (reference sequence). V lost 6 bases, J lost 4 bases, and 7 bases stayed unmatched. CDR3 bases: TGTGCCAGTAGGGTTGGACAGGGGAATTACAATGAGCAGTTCTTC. Its protein is CASRVGQGNYNEQFF.

The chain uses TRBV6-2 or TRBV6-3 and TRBJ2-7, with 9 nucleotides matching TRBD2. Looked up from germline, CDR1 is MNHEY and CDR2 is SVGEGT. The ends lost 2 bases at V and 2 bases at J; junction bases unmatched: 4. The CDR3 runs 15 residues. CDR3 in amino acids: CASSYGLAGAYEQYF. CDR3 nucleotide sequence: TGTGCCAGCAGTTACGGTTTAGCGGGAGCCTACGAGCAGTACTTC.

CDR3 residues: CSVEFMGYGYTF. CDR3 bases: TGCAGCGTTGAATTTATGGGATATGGCTACACCTTC. The J gene is TRBJ1-2, the V gene TRBV29-1; unclear D gene. V was trimmed by 2 bases and J by 5 bases, leaving 9 bases between them. This CDR3 is built from 12 residues. From germline, CDR1 is SQVTM and CDR2 ANQGSEA. Based on the CDR3 plus reference TRBV29-1 and TRBJ1-2, the full variable domain is SAVISQKPSRDICQRGTSLTIQCQVDSQVTMMFWYRQQPGQSLTLIATANQGSEATYESGFVIDKFPISRPNLTFSTLTVSNMSPEDSSIYLCSVEFMGYGYTFGSGTRLTVV.

This sequence joins TRBV5-1 and TRBJ2-5; D is undetermined. The germline gives CDR1 SGHRS, CDR2 YFSETQ. The CDR3 covers 12 residues. The V end lost 0 bases, the J end lost 6 bases, and 6 bases lay between the germline ends. Here the CDR3 DNA reads TGCGCCAGCAGCTTGGATCAGCAGACCCAGTACTTC. It specifies CASSLDQQTQYF.

This clonotype was picked up a small number of times. The V call is TRBV6-5, the J call TRBJ1-6; D possibly corresponds to TRBD1 (6 bases). Germline CDR1 and CDR2: MNHEY and SVGAGI. The CDR3 runs to 16 residues. V shed 6 bases and J shed 7 bases, with 19 bases lying between them. CDR3 DNA sequence: TGTGCCAGCAGCAACCCTAGGGGGGCCGGGAATTCACCCCTCCACTTT. It yields the protein CASSNPRGAGNSPLHF.

The genes are TRBV11-1 and TRBJ2-1; TRBD2 matches at 10 bases. V lost 7 bases to trimming and J lost 4 bases; unmatched junction nucleotides: 10. CDR3 length equals 16 residues. Germline assignment: CDR1 SGHAT and CDR2 FQDESV (reference sequence). The CDR3 bases are TGTGCCAGCACCCTCCGGACTAGCGGAGGTTACAATGAGCAGTTCTTC. Translated: CASTLRTSGGYNEQFF.

This clonotype appeared a few times. The J gene is TRBJ1-2, the V gene TRBV6-4; 7 bases are shared with TRBD1. J was trimmed by 4 bases and V by 2 bases; bases with no gene match: 10. The CDR3 totals 16 residues. Germline loops: CDR1 MRHNA, CDR2 SNTAGT. CDR3 residues: CASSDTKQGHSYGYTF. The CDR3 DNA reads TGTGCCAGCAGTGACACCAAACAGGGGCACTCCTATGGCTACACCTTC.

The chain employs TRBV5-6 and TRBJ2-5, with 9 bases fitting TRBD1. Germline V gives CDR1 SGHDT, CDR2 YYEEEE. The ends lost 4 bases at V and 4 bases at J; junction bases unmatched: 8. CDR3 length: 15 residues. The CDR3 bases are TGTGCCAGCAGCCACCGGGACAGGGACCGAGAGACCCAGTACTTC. Its translation: CASSHRDRDRETQYF.

Only a few counts were recorded for this clonotype. The genes are TRBV10-3 and TRBJ2-2; 9 nucleotides match TRBD1. The CDR3 runs 14 residues. The germline V gene encodes CDR1 ENHRY and CDR2 SYGVKD. Trimming at V came to 7 bases and at J to 5 bases, leaving 5 bases not matched to a gene. The CDR3 here is CAIKTTGGTGELFF. Written as DNA, the CDR3 is TGTGCCATCAAGACGACAGGGGGTACCGGGGAGCTGTTTTTT.

This clonotype was seen more than once but under ten times. V gene TRBV10-3 combines with J gene TRBJ1-1; unclear D gene. This CDR3 comprises 12 residues. CDR1 and CDR2 from the germline V gene are ENHRY and SYGVKD. Deletions cut 10 bases from V and 4 bases from J, with 13 bases between. CDR3 nucleotide sequence: TGTGCCAGTAGGGCAGGCCCCACTGAAGCTTTCTTT. It yields the protein CASRAGPTEAFF.

V gene TRBV6-5 combines with J gene TRBJ2-7; a weak D match, TRBD2 (5 bases). The germline V and J ends were trimmed by 4 bases and 3 bases, with 13 bases remaining between them. Germline V gives CDR1 MNHEY, CDR2 SVGAGI. The CDR3 sequence is 14 residues long. The CDR3 DNA follows: TGTGCCAGCAGTTCCTCACTAGTGGGCTACGAGCAGTACTTC. Amino acids: CASSSSLVGYEQYF.

V gene TRBV24-1 combines with J gene TRBJ2-3; D is unclear. Germline V gene lookup returns CDR1 KGHDR and CDR2 SFDVKD. The CDR3 extends over 12 amino acids. V shed 9 bases and J shed 4 bases, with 10 bases lying between them. The CDR3 DNA sequence: TGTGCCACCGGAACAGTATCAGATACGCAGTATTTT. Amino acid sequence: CATGTVSDTQYF.

The J gene is TRBJ2-2, the V gene TRBV12-3 or TRBV12-4; D remains unclear. Trimming stripped 8 bases from V and 0 bases from J, with 7 bases between. This CDR3 is built from 13 residues. The CDR3 sequence: CASVTTNTGELFF. The CDR3 DNA sequence: TGTGCCAGCGTGACGACGAACACCGGGGAGCTGTTTTTT.

The rearrangement joins TRBV4-3 to TRBJ2-5; TRBD1 or TRBD2 may be the D gene (5 bases each). The CDR3 length is 16 residues. Trimming removed 4 bases at V and 3 bases at J, with 18 bases between. Germline V lookup: CDR1 LGHNA, CDR2 YSLEER. CDR3 DNA: TGCGCCAGCAGCCCCCGCGGCGCAGGGCGGGAAGAGACCCAGTACTTC. Amino acids: CASSPRGAGREETQYF.